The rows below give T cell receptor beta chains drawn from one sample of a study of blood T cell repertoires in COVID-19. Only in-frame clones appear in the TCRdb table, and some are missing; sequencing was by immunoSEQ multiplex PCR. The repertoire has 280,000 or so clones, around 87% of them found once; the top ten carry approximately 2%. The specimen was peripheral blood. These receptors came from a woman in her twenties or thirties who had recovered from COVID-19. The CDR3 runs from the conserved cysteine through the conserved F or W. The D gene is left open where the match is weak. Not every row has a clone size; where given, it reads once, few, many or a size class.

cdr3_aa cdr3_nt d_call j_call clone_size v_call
CASRGDRNYGYTF TGTGCCAGCAGGGGGGACAGGAACTATGGCTACACCTTC TRBD1 TRBJ1-2 . TRBV5-6
CASSLLGNTIYF TGTGCCAGCAGCTTGCTTGGAAACACCATATATTTT . TRBJ1-3 . TRBV5-6
CASSKVVVRQDSNQPQHF TGTGCCAGCAGCAAAGTGGTAGTGAGACAGGATAGCAATCAGCCCCAGCATTTT . TRBJ1-5 . TRBV21-1
CASSYEPGQGDYGYTF TGTGCCAGCAGTTACGAGCCGGGGCAGGGGGACTATGGCTACACCTTC TRBD1 TRBJ1-2 . TRBV6-2/TRBV6-3
CSVEGPVNTGELFF TGCAGCGTTGAAGGTCCTGTGAACACCGGGGAGCTGTTTTTT . TRBJ2-2 . TRBV29-1
CASSLADLTVAAEAFF TGCGCCAGCAGCTTGGCCGACCTGACAGTAGCAGCTGAAGCTTTCTTT . TRBJ1-1 . TRBV5-1
CASVREESNQPQHF TGTGCCAGCGTCAGGGAGGAGAGCAATCAGCCCCAGCATTTT . TRBJ1-5 . TRBV2
CASTGKSGEAFF TGTGCCAGTACAGGGAAATCAGGTGAAGCTTTCTTT . TRBJ1-1 . TRBV19
CASSPGTGGAGEKLFF TGTGCCAGCAGCCCAGGGACAGGGGGCGCAGGTGAAAAACTGTTTTTT TRBD1 TRBJ1-4 . TRBV7-9
CASSMSGTNTGELFF TGTGCCAGTAGTATGAGCGGAACGAACACCGGGGAGCTGTTTTTT . TRBJ2-2 . TRBV19
CASSIDRSNQPQHF TGTGCCAGTAGTATAGACAGGAGCAATCAGCCCCAGCATTTT . TRBJ1-5 . TRBV19
CASLRGLDEAFF TGTGCCAGCCTCAGGGGGCTGGATGAAGCTTTCTTT TRBD1 TRBJ1-1 . TRBV6-5
CASRGPGLAGGWTNEQFF TGTGCAAGTCGGGGACCGGGACTAGCGGGAGGTTGGACCAATGAGCAGTTCTTC . TRBJ2-1 few TRBV12-2
CASSLLAGDTGELFF TGTGCCAGCAGCTTACTAGCGGGAGACACCGGGGAGCTGTTTTTT TRBD2 TRBJ2-2 . TRBV7-2
CASSLERTGGSEAFF TGTGCCAGCAGCTTAGAACGGACAGGGGGGTCTGAAGCTTTCTTT TRBD1 TRBJ1-1 . TRBV3-1/TRBV3-2
CASWDRGREQYF TGTGCCAGCTGGGACAGGGGGCGCGAGCAGTACTTC TRBD1 TRBJ2-7 . TRBV27
CASSFQGPYNQPQHF TGTGCCAGCAGTTTCCAGGGTCCTTACAATCAGCCCCAGCATTTT . TRBJ1-5 once TRBV28
CSASVRDGSTGELFF TGCAGTGCTAGTGTCCGGGATGGGAGCACCGGGGAGCTGTTTTTT . TRBJ2-2 once TRBV20-1
CASSDLVNEKLFF TGTGCCAGCAGTGATTTAGTCAATGAAAAACTGTTTTTT . TRBJ1-4 once TRBV2
CASSFVRGDIGTQYF TGTGCCAGCAGCTTTGTCAGGGGTGATATCGGGACCCAGTACTTC . TRBJ2-5 . TRBV7-3
CASSSALGQGEAFF TGTGCCAGCAGTTCCGCCCTCGGACAGGGGGAAGCTTTCTTT TRBD1 TRBJ1-1 . TRBV28
CASSRGRTANTGELFF TGTGCCAGCAGTCGGGGACGGACAGCCAACACCGGGGAGCTGTTTTTT . TRBJ2-2 . TRBV3-1/TRBV3-2
CASSMQNYGYTF TGTGCCAGTAGTATGCAGAACTATGGCTACACCTTC . TRBJ1-2 many TRBV19
CASSWTDNEQFF TGTGCCAGCAGTTGGACTGACAATGAGCAGTTCTTC . TRBJ2-1 . TRBV12-3/TRBV12-4